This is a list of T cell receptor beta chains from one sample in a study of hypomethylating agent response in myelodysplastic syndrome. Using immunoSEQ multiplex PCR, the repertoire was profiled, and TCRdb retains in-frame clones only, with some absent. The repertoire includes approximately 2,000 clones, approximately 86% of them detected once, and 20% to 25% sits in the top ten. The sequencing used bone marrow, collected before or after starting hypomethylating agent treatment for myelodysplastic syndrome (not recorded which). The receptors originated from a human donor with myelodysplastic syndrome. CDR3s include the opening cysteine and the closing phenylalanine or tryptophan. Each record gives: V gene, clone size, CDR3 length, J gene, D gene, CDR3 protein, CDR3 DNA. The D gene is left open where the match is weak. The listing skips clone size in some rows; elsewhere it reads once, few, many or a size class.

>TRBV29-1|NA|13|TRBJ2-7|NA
CSVTGGGGYEQYF
TGCAGCGTTACCGGGGGCGGTGGCTACGAGCAGTACTTC
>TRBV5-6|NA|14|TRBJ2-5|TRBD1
CASSLDRNQETQYF
TGTGCCAGCAGCCTGGACAGGAACCAAGAGACCCAGTACTTC
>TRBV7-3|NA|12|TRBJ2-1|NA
CASSPDGSEQFF
TGTGCCAGCAGCCCTGATGGCAGTGAGCAGTTCTTC
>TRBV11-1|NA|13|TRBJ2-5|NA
CASSARGKVTQYF
TGTGCCAGCAGCGCCCGGGGGAAGGTGACCCAGTACTTC
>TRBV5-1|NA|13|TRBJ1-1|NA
CASSVQPNTEAFF
TGCGCCAGCAGCGTACAGCCGAACACTGAAGCTTTCTTT
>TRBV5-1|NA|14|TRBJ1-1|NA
CASSPSTGNTEAFF
TGCGCCAGCAGCCCATCGACAGGGAACACTGAAGCTTTCTTT
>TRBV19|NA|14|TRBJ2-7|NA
CASSTMQGPNEQYF
TGTGCCAGTAGTACGATGCAGGGCCCCAACGAGCAGTACTTC
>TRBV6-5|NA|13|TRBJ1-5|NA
CASSYGQNQPQHF
TGTGCCAGCAGTTACGGACAGAATCAGCCCCAGCATTTT
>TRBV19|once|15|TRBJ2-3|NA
CASSAQPGSTDTQYF
TGTGCCAGTAGTGCTCAACCGGGATCAACAGATACGCAGTATTTT
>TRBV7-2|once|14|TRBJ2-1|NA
CASNRPPGSNEQFF
TGTGCCAGCAACCGACCCCCAGGGAGCAATGAGCAGTTCTTC
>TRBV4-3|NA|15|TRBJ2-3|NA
CASSQVALGPDTQYF
TGCGCCAGCAGCCAAGTGGCTCTAGGCCCCGATACGCAGTATTTT
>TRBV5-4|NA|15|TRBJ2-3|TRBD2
CASRSRGGRTDTQYF
TGTGCCAGCAGATCGCGGGGGGGCCGGACAGATACGCAGTATTTT
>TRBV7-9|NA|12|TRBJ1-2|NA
CASSFENYGYTF
TGTGCCAGCAGCTTCGAGAACTATGGCTACACCTTC
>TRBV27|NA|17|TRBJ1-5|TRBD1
CASTWDRPIYSNQPQHF
TGTGCCAGCACCTGGGACAGGCCAATCTATAGCAATCAGCCCCAGCATTTT
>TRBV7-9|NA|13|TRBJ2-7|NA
CASSLSASNEQYF
TGTGCCAGCAGCTTATCTGCGTCCAACGAGCAGTACTTC
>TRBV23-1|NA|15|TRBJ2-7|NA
CASRLTGQGHYEQYF
TGCGCCAGCAGGCTTACGGGACAAGGCCACTACGAGCAGTACTTC
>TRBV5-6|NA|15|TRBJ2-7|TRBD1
CASTLWTGKTSEQYF
TGTGCCAGCACCTTGTGGACAGGGAAAACCTCCGAGCAGTACTTC
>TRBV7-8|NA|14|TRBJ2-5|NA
CASSSTGARETQYF
TGTGCCAGCAGCTCCACGGGGGCCCGCGAGACCCAGTACTTC
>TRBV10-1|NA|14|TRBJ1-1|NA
CASSVITGNTEAFF
TGCGCCAGCAGTGTAATAACCGGGAACACTGAAGCTTTCTTT
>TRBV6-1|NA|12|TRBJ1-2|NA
CASSTILYGYTF
TGTGCCAGCAGTACGATTCTCTATGGCTACACCTTC
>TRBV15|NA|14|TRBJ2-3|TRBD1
CATSRMTGTDTQYF
TGTGCCACCAGCAGAATGACAGGGACAGATACGCAGTATTTT
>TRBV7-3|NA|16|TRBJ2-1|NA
CASSLDHAVGSNEQFF
TGTGCCAGCAGCTTAGACCACGCGGTAGGATCCAATGAGCAGTTCTTC
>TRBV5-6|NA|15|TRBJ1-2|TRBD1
CASSSPGQALYGYTF
TGTGCCAGCAGCTCCCCTGGACAGGCTCTCTATGGCTACACCTTC
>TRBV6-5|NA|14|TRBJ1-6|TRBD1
CAAREGADNSPLHF
TGTGCCGCGCGGGAGGGGGCCGACAATTCACCCCTCCACTTT
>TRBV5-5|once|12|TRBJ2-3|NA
CASSLRPDTQYF
TGTGCCAGCAGCTTAAGACCAGATACGCAGTATTTT
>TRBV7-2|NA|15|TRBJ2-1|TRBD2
CASGGLANSYNEQFF
TGTGCCAGCGGGGGACTAGCGAACTCCTACAATGAGCAGTTCTTC
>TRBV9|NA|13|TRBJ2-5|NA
CASSLSSQETQYF
TGTGCCAGCTCCCTTTCCTCCCAAGAGACCCAGTACTTC
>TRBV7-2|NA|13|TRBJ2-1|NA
CASGYAPDNEQFF
TGTGCCAGCGGATACGCCCCCGACAATGAGCAGTTCTTC
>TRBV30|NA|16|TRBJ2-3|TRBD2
CAWSTLAGGPVYTQYF
TGTGCCTGGAGTACACTAGCGGGAGGACCTGTTTATACGCAGTATTTT
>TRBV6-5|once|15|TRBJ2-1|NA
CASRLGTSFNNEQFF
TGTGCCAGCAGGTTAGGGACTTCCTTTAACAATGAGCAGTTCTTC
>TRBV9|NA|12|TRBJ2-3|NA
CASSVDRDTQYF
TGTGCCAGCAGCGTAGACCGTGATACGCAGTATTTT